The 13 T cell receptor beta chains below come from one sample, sequenced in a study of cytomegalovirus exposure and HLA in healthy donors. PCR primers comprised 60 Vbeta and 13 Jbeta primers. Data came from immunoSEQ multiplex PCR; TCRdb stores just in-frame clones and leaves some out. The sample records around 150,000 clones, 65% to 70% being singletons. Material: PBMCs. The source is a woman younger than 30 in good health and CMV-seropositive.

Only a few counts were recorded for this clone. The chain recombines TRBV6-1 with TRBJ2-6; D uncertain. Germline V gene sequence: CDR1 MNHNS, CDR2 SASEGT. V shed 7 bases and J shed 0 bases, with 10 bases lying between them. This CDR3 region has 15 residues. In nucleotides, the CDR3 is TGTGCCAGCAACTCGAGGATCTCTGGGGCCAACGTCCTGACTTTC. Residues: CASNSRISGANVLTF.

Here the CDR3 DNA reads TGTGCCAGCAGGATGAGGGTCGAGACTGAAGCTTTCTTT. It codes for CASRMRVETEAFF. The gene calls are TRBV5-4 and TRBJ1-1; the D is unclear. Trimming stripped 5 bases from V and 5 bases from J, with 13 bases between. The length of the CDR3 is 13 residues. The V gene's germline CDR1 is SGHNT and CDR2 YYREEE (reference sequence).

This rearrangement joins TRBV7-9 to TRBJ2-5; TRBD1 might be the D (5 bases). TRBJ2-7 explains the end of the DNA better; the J call may be wrong. The V gene's germline CDR1 is SEHNR and CDR2 FQNEAQ (reference sequence). The CDR3 loop spans 13 amino acids. CDR3 in DNA: TGTGCCAGCAGCTTAAGGGGTGCCAACGAGCAGTACTTC. Translating gives CASSLRGANEQYF.

This clone was seen more than once but under ten times. The V and J genes are TRBV15 and TRBJ2-7, with 9 nucleotides matching TRBD1. Germline V lookup: CDR1 LNHNV, CDR2 YYDKDF (reference sequence). This CDR3 has 15 amino acids. Trimming took 5 bases from V and 4 from J; bases not matched to a gene: 9. CDR3 DNA: TGTGCCACCAGCGGCCCGGGACAGGGAATTTACGAGCAGTACTTC. As protein: CATSGPGQGIYEQYF.

This sequence joins TRBV6-6 and TRBJ1-1; TRBD1 agrees at 9 bases. The CDR3 consists of 16 residues. Unmatched junction bases numbered 8, after V lost 6 bases and J lost 0 bases. Germline loops: CDR1 MNHNY, CDR2 SVGAGI (reference sequence). The CDR3 DNA follows: TGTGCCAGCAGCCACCGACAGGGGGGGATGAACACTGAAGCTTTCTTT. It specifies CASSHRQGGMNTEAFF.

This clone has a handful of counts. The chain carries TRBV2 and TRBJ1-3, with D possibly TRBD1 on 5 matching bases. V lost 3 bases to trimming and J lost 0 bases, with 12 bases between them. The germline V gene has CDR1 SNHLY and CDR2 FYNNEI. The CDR3 is 16 residues long. The CDR3 is CASSEGQSSSGNTIYF. The CDR3 DNA reads as TGTGCCAGCAGTGAGGGGCAGAGTTCCTCTGGAAACACCATATATTTT. Variable domain in full (rest from reference TRBV2 and TRBJ1-3): EPEVTQTPSHQVTQMGQEVILRCVPISNHLYFYWYRQILGQKVEFLVSFYNNEISEKSEIFDDQFSVERPDGSNFTLKIRSTKLEDSAMYFCASSEGQSSSGNTIYFGEGSWLTVV.

This clone occurred a few times. The chain recombines TRBV30 with TRBJ2-7; D may be TRBD2 (6 bases). Germline CDR1 GTSNPN, CDR2 SVGIG (reference sequence). This CDR3 comprises 14 residues. With 0 bases removed from V and 5 bases from J, the gap between germline ends came to 14 bases. CDR3 region: CAWSVGGPSDEQYF. CDR3 nucleotide sequence: TGTGCCTGGAGTGTCGGAGGGCCTTCGGACGAGCAGTACTTC.

J is TRBJ2-7 and V is TRBV5-4, with D tentatively TRBD2 (6 bases). The CDR3 totals 14 residues. Trimming stripped 2 bases from V and 2 bases from J, with 11 bases between. Germline values: CDR1 SGHNT, CDR2 YYREEE (reference sequence). The DNA of the CDR3 is TGTGCCAGCAGCTTCAGCGCGGGACCCTACGAGCAGTACTTC. Its translation: CASSFSAGPYEQYF.

This rearrangement joins TRBV7-2 to TRBJ2-1; D possibly corresponds to TRBD1 (7 bases). The CDR3 is 13 amino acids. The germline CDR1 and CDR2 sequences are SGHTA and FQGNSA. The V end lost 3 bases, the J end lost 7 bases, and 10 bases lay between the germline ends. CDR3 loop: CASSLEGANEQFF. Written as DNA, the CDR3 is TGTGCCAGCAGCTTGGAGGGGGCGAATGAGCAGTTCTTC.

The chain employs TRBV4-1 and TRBJ2-5; 10 bases are shared with TRBD1. The CDR3 loop spans 15 amino acids. With 1 base clipped from V and 5 bases from J, the junction kept 4 bases outside the gene matches. Germline CDR1 is MGHRA and CDR2 is YSYEKL. CDR3 in DNA: TGCGCCAGCAGCCAAGGGGACAGGGGAGAGGAGACCCAGTACTTC. Its protein product is CASSQGDRGEETQYF.

The J gene is TRBJ2-4, the V gene TRBV30; TRBD1 might be the D (6 bases). V dropped 3 bases and J dropped 7 bases, with 19 bases sitting between them. The CDR3 length is 15 residues. CDR1 is GTSNPN, CDR2 SVGIG, per germline (reference sequence). This chain's CDR3 is CAWSSKTGSSNIQYF. Here the CDR3 DNA reads TGTGCCTGGAGCTCCAAAACAGGGTCAAGTAACATTCAGTACTTC.

The rearrangement uses TRBV7-2 and TRBJ1-1; no definite D call. From germline, CDR1 is SGHTA and CDR2 FQGNSA. The V and J ends lost 5 bases and 4 bases respectively, with 11 bases between them. This CDR3 spans 13 amino acids. CDR3 coding DNA: TGTGCCAGCAGCCTAGACATCATCACTGAAGCTTTCTTT. Protein sequence: CASSLDIITEAFF.

V and J are TRBV18 and TRBJ2-1; the match to TRBD1 covers 8 bases. The CDR3 length is 14 residues. Germline V lookup: CDR1 KGHSH, CDR2 LQKENI. J gave up 5 bases and V 5 bases, and 5 bases lay outside the gene matches. Here the CDR3 DNA reads TGTGCCAGCTCAGACAGGGGACGCGACAATGAGCAGTTCTTC. This translates into CASSDRGRDNEQFF.